This is a list of T cell receptor beta chains from one sample in a study of blood T cell repertoires in COVID-19. Produced via immunoSEQ multiplex PCR; TCRdb's table is partial and in-frame only. In the table there are approximately 180,000 clones, 80% to 90% of which are singletons. The sequencing sample was made of peripheral blood. The receptors were sampled from a man between 60 and 75 years old with acute or convalescent COVID-19. CDR3s include the opening cysteine and the closing phenylalanine or tryptophan. A D gene is named only where the DNA matches it firmly. The size entry is marked missing in some rows and otherwise reads once, few, many or a size class.

j_call v_call clone_size d_call cdr3_nt cdr3_aa
TRBJ2-2 TRBV10-3 once TRBD1 TGTGCCATCAGTGATACCGGGACAGTTCCCGGGGAGCTGTTTTTT CAISDTGTVPGELFF
TRBJ2-1 TRBV10-3 NA NA TGTGCCATCAGGGGGGGTTCCTACAATGAGCAGTTCTTC CAIRGGSYNEQFF
TRBJ2-1 TRBV13 few TRBD2 TGTGCCAGCAGCTCCGGACTAGCGGGGACCTTATACAATGAGCAGTTCTTC CASSSGLAGTLYNEQFF
TRBJ2-2 TRBV28 NA TRBD2 TGTGCCAGCAGTCAATCCCCTAGCGGGAGGGCCTCCGGGGAGCTGTTTTTT CASSQSPSGRASGELFF
TRBJ1-4 TRBV2 NA NA TGTGCCAGCAACCCGTCCGGAGCGGGGAAACTGTTTTTT CASNPSGAGKLFF
TRBJ2-1 TRBV19 NA TRBD2 TGTGCCAGTAGACTAGCGGGAGTCTCCTACAATGAGCAGTTCTTC CASRLAGVSYNEQFF
TRBJ2-3 TRBV15 NA TRBD2 TGTGCCACCAGCAGGGACGGGACTAGGATCGGTACGCAGTATTTT CATSRDGTRIGTQYF
TRBJ2-7 TRBV6-5 NA NA TGTGCCAGCAGTAGCCGGGGGCGGGAGAGGGAGCAGTACTTC CASSSRGREREQYF
TRBJ1-4 TRBV28 NA NA TGTGCCAGCAGTTCCTCGACAGGCGGGAATGAAAAACTGTTTTTT CASSSSTGGNEKLFF
TRBJ2-3 TRBV7-9 NA NA TGTGCCAGCAGCCCGAATTGGGCCTCGGAAGATACGCAGTATTTT CASSPNWASEDTQYF
TRBJ2-3 TRBV10-3 NA TRBD2 TGTGCCCACCAAGCGGGAGGAGGGACAGATACGCAGTATTTT CAHQAGGGTDTQYF
TRBJ2-1 TRBV5-8 once NA TGTGCCAGCAGTTCCGGGACTGTCTCAACCAATGAGCAGTTCTTC CASSSGTVSTNEQFF
TRBJ2-3 TRBV19 NA NA TGTGCCAGTAGTATTGAGCGGCTCACAGATACGCAGTATTTT CASSIERLTDTQYF
TRBJ2-1 TRBV5-1 NA TRBD2 TGCGCCAGCAGCGTGGGGACTAGCGGGTTCGGTGAGCAGTTCTTC CASSVGTSGFGEQFF
TRBJ2-7 TRBV28 NA NA TGTGCCAGCAGTTCCCCCCCAGGCAACGAGCAGTACTTC CASSSPPGNEQYF
TRBJ2-1 TRBV5-1 once NA TGCGCCAGCAGCTTGGGCTCCAGCTACAATGAGCAGTTCTTC CASSLGSSYNEQFF
TRBJ2-7 TRBV3-1/TRBV3-2 NA TRBD2 TGTGCCAGCAGCCTTAGCGGGAGTAAGGCCGAGCAGTACTTC CASSLSGSKAEQYF
TRBJ2-3 TRBV27 NA TRBD2 TGTGCCAGCAGTTTAGGCGCGACTAGCGGGAAGGGTACGCAGTATTTT CASSLGATSGKGTQYF
TRBJ2-7 TRBV3-1/TRBV3-2 NA TRBD2 TGTGCCAGCAGCCAAACCGCCGGGACTAGTAACGAGCAGTACTTC CASSQTAGTSNEQYF
TRBJ2-2 TRBV6-2/TRBV6-3 NA NA TGTGCCAGCAGTTCCCTATCAACTAGAAACTACGCGGGCGGGGAGCTGTTTTTT CASSSLSTRNYAGGELFF
TRBJ1-3 TRBV19 NA TRBD1 TGTGCCAGTAGTCCCGGGACAGCTGGAAACACCATATATTTT CASSPGTAGNTIYF
TRBJ1-5 TRBV3-1/TRBV3-2 NA TRBD1 TGTGCCAGCAGCCAAGGAGGGACAGTAGTACAGCCCCAGCATTTT CASSQGGTVVQPQHF
TRBJ2-7 TRBV28 NA NA TGTGCCACATACTCACAGGCCGTCTCCTACGAGCAGTACTTC CATYSQAVSYEQYF
TRBJ1-5 TRBV27 NA NA TGTGCCAGCAGTCGGGAGGGGCAGGGCATTCAGCCCCAGCATTTT CASSREGQGIQPQHF
TRBJ2-7 TRBV27 NA TRBD1 TGTGCCAGCAGTCCGGGGACAGGGGGCGAGCAGTACTTC CASSPGTGGEQYF
TRBJ2-7 TRBV30 NA TRBD2 TGTGCCTGGACCCCACAAGGGACTAGCGGGTACGAGCAGTACTTC CAWTPQGTSGYEQYF
TRBJ2-3 TRBV6-6 NA TRBD2 TGTGCCAGCAGCTCCCTAGCGGGGAGGGGTGGGCAGTATTTT CASSSLAGRGGQYF
TRBJ2-2 TRBV10-3 NA TRBD1 TGTGCCATTACGGACAGGGGCCGATACAACACCGGGGAGCTGTTTTTT CAITDRGRYNTGELFF
TRBJ2-1 TRBV4-3 once TRBD1 TGCGCCAGCAGCCAAGCAGGCAGGGGGCTAGACAATGAGCAGTTCTTC CASSQAGRGLDNEQFF
TRBJ2-7 TRBV6-5 NA NA TGTGCCAGCAGTTACGGGGCTAGTTGGGACGAGCAGTACTTC CASSYGASWDEQYF
TRBJ2-1 TRBV11-1 NA NA TGTGCCAGCAGCTTAATCTGGGAGGCTTACAATGAGCAGTTCTTC CASSLIWEAYNEQFF
TRBJ2-2 TRBV28 NA TRBD2 TGTGCCAGCAGGCCCACTAGCGCCCGTGTTGCCGGGGAGCTGTTTTTT CASRPTSARVAGELFF
TRBJ2-5 TRBV18 NA TRBD1 TGTGCCAGCTCACTTTGGACAGGGTCCCAAGAGACCCAGTACTTC CASSLWTGSQETQYF
TRBJ1-5 TRBV28 NA TRBD1 TGTGCCAGCAGTCCACGGACAGGTCTTAGCAATCAGCCCCAGCATTTT CASSPRTGLSNQPQHF
TRBJ2-7 TRBV7-2 once TRBD2 TGTGCCAGCAGCCTGCGACATGGGACTAGCGGGAGCTCCTACGAGCAGTACTTC CASSLRHGTSGSSYEQYF
TRBJ1-2 TRBV28 NA NA TGTGCCAGCAGTTTAGGCAGGGACTATGGCTACACCTTC CASSLGRDYGYTF
TRBJ1-3 TRBV12-3/TRBV12-4 NA NA TGTGCCAGCAGTTTATTTCGGAACACCATATATTTT CASSLFRNTIYF
TRBJ2-7 TRBV7-2 NA NA TGTGCCAGCAGCTTAGTTGGCGGGATCGACGAGCAGTACTTC CASSLVGGIDEQYF
TRBJ1-2 TRBV6-2/TRBV6-3 NA NA TGTGCCAGCAGACCTCCAGGCAGTGTTTATGGCTACACCTTC CASRPPGSVYGYTF
TRBJ2-1 TRBV19 NA NA TGTGCCAGTAGTCTCTCAGGGGTCCAGGGCTCCTACAATGAGCAGTTCTTC CASSLSGVQGSYNEQFF
TRBJ1-3 TRBV28 few NA TGTGCCAGCAAACACCAGGGTAGCTCTGGAAACACCATATATTTT CASKHQGSSGNTIYF
TRBJ2-7 TRBV18 NA TRBD2 TGTGCCAGCTCACCACCGGACGGCGGGAGGGGGTACGAGCAGTACTTC CASSPPDGGRGYEQYF
TRBJ1-5 TRBV7-2 NA NA TGTGCCAGCAGCTTAGTTAGGGGTAATCAGCCCCAGCATTTT CASSLVRGNQPQHF
TRBJ1-6 TRBV5-4 NA TRBD1 TGTGCCAGCAGCCTTTGGACAGGGCGTAATTCACCCCTCCACTTT CASSLWTGRNSPLHF
TRBJ2-5 TRBV5-1 NA TRBD2 TGCGCCAGCAGCCTTTCGGCTAGCGGGAGGATTGGGGAGACCCAGTACTTC CASSLSASGRIGETQYF
TRBJ2-5 TRBV7-3 NA TRBD1 TGTGCCAGCAGCTTAACGGCGACTAGAGGAGGGACAGGACAAGAGACCCAGTACTTC CASSLTATRGGTGQETQYF
TRBJ2-5 TRBV2 NA NA TGTGCCAGCAGACCCGAGGGTACAGGGAGAGAAGAGACCCAGTACTTC CASRPEGTGREETQYF
TRBJ1-5 TRBV10-3 NA NA TGTGCCATCAGTACAGGGAACAATCAGCCCCAGCATTTT CAISTGNNQPQHF
TRBJ2-1 TRBV5-1 few TRBD2 TGCGCCAGCTGGGAGACTAGCGCAAACTACAATGAGCAGTTCTTC CASWETSANYNEQFF